The sequence of this TCR beta chain was determined in a study of blood T cells in healthy people across ages. Next came a second PCR, run for roughly 7 to 12 cycles, which used a sample-barcoded 5' primer along with a J-beta primer mix. TCRdb analysed the 5' RACE reads with MiXCR anew, one entry per CDR3 protein. Among over 700,000 distinct CDR3 sequences listed, more than 20% were seen once. Germline trimming cut 0 bases from V and 2 bases from J; bases unmatched to any gene: 9. Germline CDR1 and CDR2: DFQATT and SNEGSKA (reference sequence). CDR3 size: 16 residues. The data were also submitted as part of a second study, on T cells of mothers and their children.

The chain has TRBV20-1 and TRBJ2-7; 8 bases fit TRBD1. This receptor was obtained from a boy between 10 and 17 years old in good health. Sequences were obtained from blood. CDR3 sequence (DNA): TGCAGTGCTAGAGATTTTCAGGGGGCCTCGCCCTACGAGCAGTACTTC. Translated, it gives CSARDFQGASPYEQYF.